This T cell receptor (beta chain) is drawn from a study of metastatic and nonmetastatic thyroid tumors. Study-level background: Repertoires from blood and tumor or nodule tissue of malignant and benign thyroid patients were compared. Whole-study results and caveats: In both blood and tumor samples, TCR beta diversity was reported significantly higher for malignant than benign nodules.

Germline assignment: CDR1 SNHLY and CDR2 FYNNEI. CDR3 length: 15 amino acids. The V end was cut by 4 bases, the J end by 4 bases, with 17 bases between. Before thyroid surgery, none of the patients had received any treatment. In the original workflow: What underpinned the distant-metastasis classifier for papillary thyroid cancer was the set of CDR3 differences across clinicopathological groups. Through MiXCR, TCRdb re-clonotyped the PCR reads. TCRdb's processing, not the authors' own work, is the source of the V and J calls. The repertoire consists of tens of thousands of clones, with approximately 30% occurring once and the leading ten covering 5% to 7%. This clone is judged medium-sized (0.01 to 0.1%). Its antigen is undetermined.

V and J are TRBV2 and TRBJ2-7; D perhaps matches TRBD1 (6 bases). Sequences were obtained from tumor tissue. The TCR originated in a female donor with papillary thyroid cancer or a benign thyroid nodule (not recorded which). Some clones in this sample may be carry-over from other donors' samples. The CDR3 region is CASSGQDIISYEQYF. Here the CDR3 DNA reads TGTGCCAGCAGTGGACAGGATATTATCTCGTACGAGCAGTACTTC.